Listed below are T cell receptor beta chains from one sample, sequenced in a study of cytomegalovirus exposure and HLA in healthy donors. Here immunoSEQ multiplex PCR was the method, and the copy in TCRdb shows in-frame clones only, minus some. The table includes around 100,000 clones, 85% detected once. The specimen sequenced was PBMCs. The receptor set was obtained from a man aged 18 to 29 in good health and CMV-seropositive. CDR3s include the opening cysteine and the closing phenylalanine or tryptophan. Fields, in order: D gene, V gene, J gene, clone size, CDR3 protein, CDR3 DNA. The D gene is left open where the match is weak. Some rows have no size entry. The others give once, few or many, or a class for an expanded clone.

NA	TRBV7-9	TRBJ2-7	NA	CASSLALTTSYEQYF	TGTGCCAGCAGCTTAGCGTTAACTACCAGCTACGAGCAGTACTTC
TRBD1	TRBV6-1	TRBJ2-7	NA	CASSEALGQGYYEQYF	TGTGCCAGCAGTGAAGCGTTAGGACAGGGGTACTACGAGCAGTACTTC
NA	TRBV6-1	TRBJ2-1	NA	CASEGQSSYNEQFF	TGTGCCAGCGAGGGCCAGAGCTCCTACAATGAGCAGTTCTTC
NA	TRBV19	TRBJ1-1	NA	CASTSRLEVPMNTEAFF	TGTGCCAGTACCTCTCGACTCGAGGTTCCTATGAACACTGAAGCTTTCTTT
TRBD1	TRBV6-5	TRBJ2-7	few	CASSYDRGVYEQYF	TGTGCCAGCAGTTACGACAGGGGTGTATACGAGCAGTACTTC
TRBD1	TRBV7-2	TRBJ1-5	NA	CASSSGQAINQPQHF	TGTGCCAGCAGCTCCGGACAGGCAATCAATCAGCCCCAGCATTTT
NA	TRBV6-6	TRBJ2-7	NA	CASSPPTASYEQYF	TGTGCCAGCAGTCCACCGACAGCCAGCTACGAGCAGTACTTC
NA	TRBV21-1	TRBJ2-1	medium-sized	CAKTGVKTYNEQFF	TGTGCCAAAACAGGGGTCAAGACCTACAATGAGCAGTTCTTC
TRBD1	TRBV4-1	TRBJ1-4	NA	CASSPGQGTNEKLFF	TGCGCCAGCAGCCCCGGACAGGGGACTAATGAAAAACTGTTTTTT
NA	TRBV9	TRBJ2-2	once	CASSSPGDTGELFF	TGTGCCAGCAGCTCCCCCGGAGACACCGGGGAGCTGTTTTTT
NA	TRBV18	TRBJ2-1	NA	CASSPGGGSYNEQFF	TGTGCCAGCTCACCAGGGGGGGGCAGCTACAATGAGCAGTTCTTC
NA	TRBV21-1	TRBJ1-2	NA	CASSKNLLARDRGRLEYGYTF	TGTGCCAGCAGCAAAAACCTCCTCGCCCGGGACAGGGGGCGCTTGGAGTATGGCTACACCTTC
TRBD2	TRBV2	TRBJ2-5	NA	CASSSGLAGGLPRETQYF	TGTGCCAGCAGCTCAGGACTAGCGGGAGGCCTCCCTCGGGAGACCCAGTACTTC
TRBD1	TRBV10-3	TRBJ1-1	NA	CAIKPGQGAGAFF	TGTGCCATCAAACCCGGACAGGGGGCGGGTGCTTTCTTT
TRBD2	TRBV6-1	TRBJ2-1	NA	CASLNLGLEQFF	TGTGCCAGCCTGAACTTGGGACTAGAGCAGTTCTTC
TRBD1	TRBV2	TRBJ2-1	once	CASSASPTGVNEQFF	TGTGCCAGCAGTGCGTCTCCAACAGGGGTTAATGAGCAGTTCTTC
TRBD1	TRBV5-6	TRBJ2-1	NA	CASSSGQARKFF	TGTGCCAGCAGCTCGGGACAGGCCCGAAAGTTCTTC
TRBD1	TRBV2	TRBJ1-2	few	CASSGQGAQSNGYTF	TGTGCCAGCAGTGGACAGGGGGCACAGAGCAATGGCTACACCTTC
TRBD2	TRBV11-2	TRBJ2-5	NA	CASSEGLAGWLKETQYF	TGTGCCAGCAGCGAGGGACTAGCGGGATGGTTAAAAGAGACCCAGTACTTC
TRBD1	TRBV5-1	TRBJ2-7	NA	CASSRQDRAEQYF	TGCGCCAGCAGCCGTCAAGACAGGGCCGAGCAGTACTTC
TRBD2	TRBV11-3	TRBJ2-2	NA	CASSPRTRVTGELFF	TGTGCCAGCAGCCCCCGGACTAGAGTGACCGGGGAGCTGTTTTTT
TRBD1	TRBV5-1	TRBJ2-7	NA	CASSLASTGSPYEQYF	TGCGCCAGCAGCTTGGCCTCGACAGGGTCTCCCTACGAGCAGTACTTC
TRBD1	TRBV6-5	TRBJ1-2	NA	CASSHLQGAGYGYTF	TGTGCCAGCAGCCACCTACAGGGGGCAGGCTATGGCTACACCTTC
TRBD1	TRBV2	TRBJ1-2	NA	CASSRGDRVGYGYTF	TGTGCCAGCAGTCGGGGTGACAGGGTGGGCTATGGCTACACCTTC
NA	TRBV7-2	TRBJ2-7	few	CASSFPGQAYEQYF	TGTGCCAGCAGCTTTCCGGGACAAGCTTACGAGCAGTACTTC
NA	TRBV29-1	TRBJ1-2	NA	CSVVAATDYGYTF	TGCAGCGTTGTCGCCGCGACTGACTATGGCTACACCTTC
TRBD1	TRBV15	TRBJ2-1	NA	CATSRERTGYNEQFF	TGTGCCACCAGCAGAGAGCGGACAGGTTACAATGAGCAGTTCTTC
NA	TRBV21-1	TRBJ2-5	few	CASSPPRGSGGREETQYF	TGTGCCAGCAGCCCCCCAAGAGGTTCAGGGGGCAGAGAAGAGACCCAGTACTTC
TRBD2	TRBV5-1	TRBJ2-1	NA	CASSAPGLAGEGQFF	TGCGCCAGCAGCGCCCCGGGACTAGCGGGAGAGGGGCAGTTCTTC
NA	TRBV9	TRBJ2-7	NA	CASSPTGTNSYEQYF	TGTGCCAGCAGCCCAACCGGGACAAACTCCTACGAGCAGTACTTC
NA	TRBV29-1	TRBJ1-5	NA	CSALWGGDQPQHF	TGCAGCGCGTTGTGGGGGGGTGATCAGCCCCAGCATTTT
TRBD2	TRBV12-5	TRBJ2-1	NA	CASGLGTSGNEQFF	TGTGCTAGTGGTTTGGGGACTAGCGGAAATGAGCAGTTCTTC
TRBD1	TRBV4-1	TRBJ1-2	NA	CASSHSGGYGYTF	TGCGCCAGCAGCCATTCAGGGGGCTATGGCTACACCTTC
TRBD1	TRBV11-3	TRBJ1-2	NA	CASSSDRDRKYGYTF	TGTGCCAGCAGCTCCGACCGGGACAGGAAATATGGCTACACCTTC
TRBD1	TRBV5-8	TRBJ1-4	few	CASSLLGTGEKLFF	TGTGCCAGCAGCTTGTTGGGGACAGGTGAAAAACTGTTTTTT
TRBD2	TRBV4-1	TRBJ2-5	NA	CASSQGISGMETQYF	TGCGCCAGCAGCCAAGGGATTAGCGGGATGGAGACCCAGTACTTC
NA	TRBV29-1	TRBJ1-1	NA	CSVAGVGWLNTEAFF	TGCAGCGTTGCGGGGGTAGGATGGTTGAACACTGAAGCTTTCTTT
NA	TRBV6-5	TRBJ1-1	NA	CASSYSGTGDTEAFF	TGTGCCAGCAGTTACTCGGGGACGGGGGACACTGAAGCTTTCTTT
TRBD1	TRBV4-1	TRBJ2-3	NA	CASEKGQGPTDTQYF	TGCGCCAGCGAAAAGGGACAGGGGCCCACAGATACGCAGTATTTT
NA	TRBV29-1	TRBJ1-1	NA	CSVEPGGAFTEAFF	TGCAGCGTTGAACCTGGGGGCGCTTTCACTGAAGCTTTCTTT
NA	TRBV5-1	TRBJ2-1	NA	CASSLASGYNEQFF	TGCGCCAGCAGCTTGGCCTCGGGTTACAATGAGCAGTTCTTC
NA	TRBV6-5	TRBJ1-3	NA	CASSPAGDAGNTIYF	TGTGCCAGCAGTCCAGCAGGGGATGCTGGAAACACCATATATTTT
TRBD1	TRBV13	TRBJ2-1	NA	CASSLGQGASYNEQFF	TGTGCCAGCAGCTTAGGTCAGGGGGCCTCCTACAATGAGCAGTTCTTC